This is a list of T cell receptor beta chains from one sample in a study of regulatory T cells in long-lasting Graves disease. TCRdb re-derived calls from the multiplex PCR reads in MiXCR, one entry per CDR3 protein. The table includes 390,000 or so distinct CDR3 sequences, approximately 10% detected once. These same data were also listed under a study on T cells in Graves' hyperthyroidism and ophthalmopathy.

Specimen: peripheral blood mononuclear cells (PBMCs), collected at new diagnosis, from a patient treated with antithyroid drugs. Source of these receptors: a woman aged 18-29 years with Graves disease. CDR3s include the opening cysteine and the closing phenylalanine or tryptophan. A D gene is named only where the DNA matches it firmly. Clone size, where shown, is once, few, many, or a class for clones that have expanded.

>TRBV29-1|.|many|TRBJ2-1
CSVVWGLGYNEQFF
TGCAGCGTTGTTTGGGGACTCGGCTACAATGAGCAGTTCTTC
>TRBV2|TRBD2|many|TRBJ2-3
CASRQRDVTDTQYF
TGTGCCAGCAGGCAGCGGGACGTCACAGATACGCAGTATTTT
>TRBV6-5|.|many|TRBJ1-1
CASSYGPGYTEAFF
TGTGCCAGCAGTTACGGGCCGGGGTACACTGAAGCTTTCTTT
>TRBV20-1|.|many|TRBJ2-3
CSASTNSQVPRTDTQYF
TGCAGTGCTAGTACTAACAGTCAAGTACCTCGCACAGATACGCAGTATTTT
>TRBV19|TRBD1|.|TRBJ1-1
CASSLQGTGLWGTEAFF
TGTGCCAGTAGTCTACAAGGGACAGGACTCTGGGGCACTGAAGCTTTCTTT
>TRBV7-6|.|many|TRBJ2-1
CASSRRTLSYNEQFF
TGTGCCAGCAGCCGGCGGACTCTCTCCTACAATGAGCAGTTCTTC
>TRBV5-6|TRBD1|.|TRBJ2-1
CASSLMQGALNRNEQFF
TGTGCCAGCAGCTTGATGCAGGGGGCGCTGAATCGCAATGAGCAGTTCTTC
>TRBV19|TRBD2|few|TRBJ2-5
CASSSGSGPKDQYF
TGTGCCAGTAGTAGCGGGAGTGGACCCAAAGACCAGTACTTC
>TRBV3-1|.|many|TRBJ1-5
CASSQGEQPQHF
TGTGCCAGCAGCCAAGGCGAACAGCCCCAGCATTTT
>TRBV11-1|.|many|TRBJ2-5
CASSFGQRQETQYF
TGTGCCAGCAGCTTTGGACAGAGGCAAGAGACCCAGTACTTC
>TRBV7-9|.|many|TRBJ2-7
CASSLRRGSSYEQYF
TGTGCCAGCAGCCTAAGAAGGGGAAGCTCCTACGAGCAGTACTTC
>TRBV28|.|many|TRBJ2-3
CASSLAFSYTDRERDTQYF
TGTGCCAGCAGTTTAGCGTTCTCGTACACGGACCGAGAGAGAGATACGCAGTATTTT
>TRBV12-3/TRBV12-4|.|.|TRBJ2-1
CASSPLFGVDNNEQFF
TGTGCCAGCAGTCCCCTTTTTGGGGTGGACAACAATGAGCAGTTCTTC
>TRBV28|.|many|TRBJ2-7
CASIPFTGAPIEQYF
TGTGCCAGCATTCCTTTTACGGGGGCCCCGATCGAGCAGTACTTC
>TRBV18|TRBD2|many|TRBJ2-7
CASSPRGTSGRAGYEQYF
TGTGCCAGCTCACCACGAGGGACTAGCGGGAGGGCCGGTTACGAGCAGTACTTC